The clone carrying this TCR beta chain is labeled medium-sized. Its antigen remains unidentified. Clones were sequenced by immunoSEQ multiplex PCR, and TCRdb holds only the in-frame ones, with some missing. The data hold roughly 16,000 clones, with about three quarters observed a single time. V lost 2 bases, J lost 2 bases, and 9 bases lay in between. The CDR3 extends over 13 amino acids. Germline CDR1 GTSNPN, CDR2 SVGIG (reference sequence). These data originate in a study of tumor-infiltrating lymphocytes in localized non-small cell lung cancer. Study-wide results and limits: No link was found between tumor T-cell fraction and recurrence-free survival. IM1 and IM2 tumors showed no difference in T-cell fraction.

Sequencing used lung tumor tissue. This clonotype originated in a human donor with non-small cell lung cancer. The genes are TRBV30 and TRBJ1-1, with a possible D match to TRBD1 (6 bases). The CDR3, as DNA: TGTGCCTGGAGTCGACAGGCAAACACTGAAGCTTTCTTT. Translated, it gives CAWSRQANTEAFF. Full variable domain (missing parts from reference TRBV30 and TRBJ1-1): SQTIHQWPATLVQPVGSPLSLECTVEGTSNPNLYWYRQAAGRGLQLLFYSVGIGQISSEVPQNLSASRPQDRQFILSSKKLLLSDSGFYLCAWSRQANTEAFFGQGTRLTVV.